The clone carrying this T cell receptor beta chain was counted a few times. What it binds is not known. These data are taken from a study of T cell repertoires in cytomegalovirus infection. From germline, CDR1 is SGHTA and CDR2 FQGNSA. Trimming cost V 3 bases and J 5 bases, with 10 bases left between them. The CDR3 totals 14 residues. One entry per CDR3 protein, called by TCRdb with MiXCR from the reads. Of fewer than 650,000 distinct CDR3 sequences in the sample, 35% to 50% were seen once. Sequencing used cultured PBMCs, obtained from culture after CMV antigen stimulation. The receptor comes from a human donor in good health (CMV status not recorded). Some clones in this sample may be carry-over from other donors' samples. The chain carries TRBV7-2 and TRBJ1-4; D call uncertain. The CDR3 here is CASSLRAGNEKLFF. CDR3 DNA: TGTGCCAGCAGCTTGAGGGCAGGCAATGAAAAACTGTTTTTT. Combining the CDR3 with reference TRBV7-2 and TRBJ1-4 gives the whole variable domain GAGVSQSPSNKVTEKGKDVELRCDPISGHTALYWYRQSLGQGLEFLIYFQGNSAPDKSGLPSDRFSAERTGGSVSTLTIQRTQQEDSAVYLCASSLRAGNEKLFFGSGTQLSVL.